This T cell receptor (beta chain) was obtained from a study of cytomegalovirus exposure and HLA in healthy donors. The PCR ran on 60 Vbeta and 13 Jbeta primers. Method: immunoSEQ multiplex PCR; TCRdb's copy keeps in-frame clones and lacks some. The data contain 100,000 or so clones, over 70% of them singletons. Germline-derived CDR1 and CDR2 are SGHAT and FQNNGV. The ends were cut back, 4 bases at V and 0 bases at J, with 16 bases in the middle. The CDR3 length is 16 residues. Healthy bone marrow donors made up the donor group. The TCR sequence derives from a man aged 40-49 years in good health and CMV-seronegative. The specimen was PBMCs. The V and J genes are TRBV11-2 and TRBJ2-7; maybe TRBD2 (7 bases). DNA for the CDR3: TGTGCCAGCAGCTCTCAACGGGGGGCGAGCTCCTACGAGCAGTACTTC. Protein sequence: CASSSQRGASSYEQYF.